This paragraph covers one T cell receptor beta chain sequence. The authors' processing: Scientists estimated how many nucleated cells there were by amplifying reference gene primers. Assay used: immunoSEQ multiplex PCR; TCRdb lists only in-frame clones, some missing. For V, J and clone size, that table is used; D and trimming come from the DNA. The sample carries 70,000 to 95,000 clones, around 80% recorded once. This sample is part of a study of blood T cell repertoires in COVID-19. Study background: COVID-19 samples from acute and convalescent phases originated in the United States, Italy and Spain. From T cells, B-cell-depleted T cells, or PBMCs came the material, which was cDNA or gDNA.

After removal of 6 bases from V and 2 bases from J, the junction contained 9 bases not matched to a gene. CDR1 and CDR2 from the germline V gene are ENHRY and SYGVKD. This CDR3 is 15 amino acids long. The rearrangement uses TRBV10-3 and TRBJ2-7; 8 positions match TRBD2. Sequencing was performed on peripheral blood. The TCR was taken from a human donor in a cohort sampled during active COVID-19. The CDR3 here is CAISFSGGGPYEQYF. The CDR3 DNA sequence: TGTGCCATCAGCTTTTCGGGGGGGGGACCCTACGAGCAGTACTTC.